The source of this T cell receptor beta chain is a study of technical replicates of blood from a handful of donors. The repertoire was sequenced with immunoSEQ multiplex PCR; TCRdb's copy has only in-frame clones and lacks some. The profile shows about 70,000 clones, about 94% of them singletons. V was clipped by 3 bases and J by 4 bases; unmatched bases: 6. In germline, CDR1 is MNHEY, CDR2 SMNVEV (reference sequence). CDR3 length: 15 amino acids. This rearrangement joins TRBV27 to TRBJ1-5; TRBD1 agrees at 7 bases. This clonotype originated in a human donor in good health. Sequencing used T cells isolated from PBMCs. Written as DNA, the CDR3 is TGTGCCAGCAGTTTCCTGGGACAGAATAATCAGCCCCAGCATTTT. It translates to CASSFLGQNNQPQHF.